This T cell receptor (beta chain) was captured by sequencing in a study of CD8 T cells in Susac syndrome. Control patients had untreated stable or active relapsing-remitting multiple sclerosis by revised McDonald criteria. It was with random hexamers that roughly 0.45 to 1 ug RNA was reverse transcribed. TCRdb redid the calling of the immunoSEQ multiplex PCR reads with MiXCR, one entry per CDR3 protein. The data hold about 200,000 distinct CDR3 sequences, with about 95% observed a single time. Source material: CD4+ T cells from PBMCs. This receptor was identified in a human donor with multiple sclerosis.

The CDR3 bases are TGCGCCAGCAGCTTGGGACAGGGCTTCGACGAGCAGTACTTC. Translating gives CASSLGQGFDEQYF. The chain links TRBV5-1 to TRBJ2-7, with TRBD1 identical over 7 bases. The V gene end was trimmed by 0 bases and the J gene end by 5 bases; junction bases not matched to a gene: 5. The CDR3 totals 14 residues. Germline loops: CDR1 SGHRS, CDR2 YFSETQ.